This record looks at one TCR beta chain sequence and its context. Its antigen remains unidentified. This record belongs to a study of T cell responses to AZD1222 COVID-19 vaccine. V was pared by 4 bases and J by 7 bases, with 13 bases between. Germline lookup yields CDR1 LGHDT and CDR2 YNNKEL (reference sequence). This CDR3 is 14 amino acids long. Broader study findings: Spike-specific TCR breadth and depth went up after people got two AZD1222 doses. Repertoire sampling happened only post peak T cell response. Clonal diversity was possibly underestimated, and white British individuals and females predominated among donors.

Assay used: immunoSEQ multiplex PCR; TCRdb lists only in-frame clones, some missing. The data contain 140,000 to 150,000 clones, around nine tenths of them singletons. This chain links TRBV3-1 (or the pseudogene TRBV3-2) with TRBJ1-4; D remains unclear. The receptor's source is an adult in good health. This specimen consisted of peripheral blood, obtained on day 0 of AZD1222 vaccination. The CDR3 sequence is CASSRRGPLEKLFF. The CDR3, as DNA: TGTGCCAGCAGCCGCCGAGGGCCCCTTGAAAAACTGTTTTTT.